What follows describes a single T cell receptor (delta chain). The target of this receptor is not known. This likely stems from a read error, as it lies one base from a far larger clone. Additional DNA sequences in this sample encode the identical CDR3. Library preparation used RT-PCR. These reads were obtained on an Illumina MiSeq. TCRdb reprocessed the public data with the CATT caller; entries with the same nucleotide sequence were combined afterwards. Across this sample there are fewer than 2,000 delta-chain clones, with around 23% seen only once. 40% to 55% of the sample is taken by the ten largest. CDR1 and CDR2 were assigned from the germline V gene as GEAIGNYY and EKD. From V the trimming removes 4 bases and from J it removes 8 bases, while the gene matches leave 14 bases of the junction unaccounted for. CDR3 length: 16 amino acids, cysteine to phenylalanine. Of the read, only the CDR3 DNA is kept; its 48 bases are in frame from base 1.

These data are taken from a study of gamma-delta T cells after stem cell transplantation (dated by TCRdb to 2016 to 2017). Sequencing was done on a sample of gamma-delta T cells. The chain was built from TRDV2 and TRDJ1, and TRDD3 matches 11 of the central bases. The sequence was collected from a human donor. It is not recorded whose cells these are; they may come from a transplant donor. The CDR3 protein sequence reads: CACDRLGAGGYLKLIF. The DNA is as follows: TGTGCCTGTGATCGACTGGGTGCTGGGGGATACCTAAAACTCATCTTT.